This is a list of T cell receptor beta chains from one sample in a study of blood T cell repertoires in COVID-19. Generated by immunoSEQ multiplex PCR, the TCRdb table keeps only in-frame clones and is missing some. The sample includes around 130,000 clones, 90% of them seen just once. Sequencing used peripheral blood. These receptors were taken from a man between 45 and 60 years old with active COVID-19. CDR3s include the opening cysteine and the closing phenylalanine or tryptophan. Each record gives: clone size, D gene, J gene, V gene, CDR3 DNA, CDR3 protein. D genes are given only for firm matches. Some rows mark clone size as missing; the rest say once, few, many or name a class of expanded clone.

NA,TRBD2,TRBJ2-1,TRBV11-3,TGTGCCAGCAGCTCCGGGACTAGCGGGGGTGTGCAGTTCTTC,CASSSGTSGGVQFF
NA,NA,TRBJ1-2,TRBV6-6,TGTGCCAGCATCCAGGCAGGCAAGACCTATGGCTACACCTTC,CASIQAGKTYGYTF
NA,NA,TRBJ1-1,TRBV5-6,TGTGCCAGCAGATTTTTGGGGGCGAACACTGAAGCTTTCTTT,CASRFLGANTEAFF
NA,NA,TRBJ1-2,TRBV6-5,TGTGCCAGCACCACAAGCGGGGGCTTAGGCTACACCTTC,CASTTSGGLGYTF
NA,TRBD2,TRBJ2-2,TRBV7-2,TGTGCCAGCAGCCCCGGACACAGCGGGGATAAGGGGGAGCTGTTTTTT,CASSPGHSGDKGELFF
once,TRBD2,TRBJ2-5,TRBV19,TGTGCCAGTAGTATTATCTCTAGCGGGCAGAGGACCCAGTACTTC,CASSIISSGQRTQYF
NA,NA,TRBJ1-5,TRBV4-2,TGTGCCAGCAGCCAAGATACTCGGAATCAGCCCCAGCATTTT,CASSQDTRNQPQHF
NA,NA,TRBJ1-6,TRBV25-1,TGTGCCAGCAGTGCGGAGCTGACTAATTCACCCCTCCACTTT,CASSAELTNSPLHF
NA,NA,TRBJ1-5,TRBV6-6,TGTGCCAGCAGCGGTGCGGGGGGCAGCAATCAGCCCCAGCATTTT,CASSGAGGSNQPQHF
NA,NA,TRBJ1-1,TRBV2,TGTGCCAGCAGTGAAACGGGGGATCTTCCTGAAGCTTTCTTT,CASSETGDLPEAFF
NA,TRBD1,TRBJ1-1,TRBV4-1,TGCGCCAGCAGCCAAGTAGACAGGGAGAACACTGAAGCTTTCTTT,CASSQVDRENTEAFF
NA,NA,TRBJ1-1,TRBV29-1,TGCAGCGTTGAAGATGACAGGTTAGGTGAAGCTTTCTTT,CSVEDDRLGEAFF
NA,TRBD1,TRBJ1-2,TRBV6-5,TGTGCCAGCGACAGGGCAGTAGGAGGCTACACCTTC,CASDRAVGGYTF
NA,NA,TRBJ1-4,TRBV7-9,TGTGCCAGCAGCCCGGGACTGTCTAATGAAAAACTGTTTTTT,CASSPGLSNEKLFF
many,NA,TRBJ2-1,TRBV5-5,TGTGCCAGCAGTTTCGGGTGGAATGAGCAGTTCTTC,CASSFGWNEQFF
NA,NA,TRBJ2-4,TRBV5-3,TGTGCCAGAAGCCTCGACGGAGGCACAGAAAACATTCAGTACTTC,CARSLDGGTENIQYF
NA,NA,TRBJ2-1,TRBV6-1,TGTGCCAGCAGTGAAAGATCGGCGGGATACAATGAGCAGTTCTTC,CASSERSAGYNEQFF
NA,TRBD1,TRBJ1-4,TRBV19,TGTGCCACCCTCCAGCAGGGGGCGCAGGGGCTCGCTAATGAAAAACTGTTTTTT,CATLQQGAQGLANEKLFF
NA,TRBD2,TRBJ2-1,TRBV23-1,TGCGCCAGCAGTCAAAAAACTAGCGGGGGGCCGCCCTACAATGAGCAGTTCTTC,CASSQKTSGGPPYNEQFF
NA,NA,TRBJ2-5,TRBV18,TGTGCCAGCTCACCAGGGGGGAGCCAAGAGACCCAGTACTTC,CASSPGGSQETQYF
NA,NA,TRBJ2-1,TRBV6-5,TGTGCCAGCAGTTCCCAGGACAGCTCCTACAATGAGCAGTTCTTC,CASSSQDSSYNEQFF
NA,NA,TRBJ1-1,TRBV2,TGTGCCAGCGGGGCAGGGCTGAACACTGAAGCTTTCTTT,CASGAGLNTEAFF
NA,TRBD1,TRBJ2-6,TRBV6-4,TGTGCCAGCAGTGACTCGTCACAGGGGGGATTCTCTGGGGCCAACGTCCTGACTTTC,CASSDSSQGGFSGANVLTF
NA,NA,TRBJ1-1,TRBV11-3,TGTGCCAGCAGCTTCGGGGGGGCCGAGAACACTGAAGCTTTCTTT,CASSFGGAENTEAFF
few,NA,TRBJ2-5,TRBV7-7,TGTGCCAGCAGCTTAGGCGGGGCCGGGGAGACCCAGTACTTC,CASSLGGAGETQYF
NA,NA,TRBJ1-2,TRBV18,TGTGCCAGCTCCCCATCTGGACAGACTAACTATGGCTACACCTTC,CASSPSGQTNYGYTF
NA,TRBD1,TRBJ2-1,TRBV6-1,TGTGCCAGCAGTGAAGCCCGACATGAACAGGGGGCTGAGCAGTTCTTC,CASSEARHEQGAEQFF
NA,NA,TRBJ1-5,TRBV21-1,TGTGCCAATCGGAGGGGGCGAAGTCAGCCCCAGCATTTT,CANRRGRSQPQHF
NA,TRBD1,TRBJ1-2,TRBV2,TGTGCCAGCAGGGCCGGACAGGACTATGGCTACACCTTC,CASRAGQDYGYTF
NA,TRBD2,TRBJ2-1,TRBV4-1,TGCGCCAGCAGCCACGGACTAGAAAATGAGCAGTTCTTC,CASSHGLENEQFF
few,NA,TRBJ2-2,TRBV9,TGTGCCAGCAGCGACGCCGGGAGCCCCACCGGGGAGCTGTTTTTT,CASSDAGSPTGELFF
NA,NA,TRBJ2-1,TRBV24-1,TGTGCCACCAGTGACCTGAGGGATGAGCAGTTCTTC,CATSDLRDEQFF
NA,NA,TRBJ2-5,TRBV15,TGTGCCACCAGCAGAGATCGGTCTTCGGTCAGCCGACGGCGGTCGTACCAAGAGACCCAGTACTTC,CATSRDRSSVSRRRSYQETQYF
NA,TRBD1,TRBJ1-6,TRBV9,TGTGCCAGCAGCCTCCAGGGGGCTAATTCACCCCTCCACTTT,CASSLQGANSPLHF
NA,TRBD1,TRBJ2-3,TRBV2,TGTGCCAGCAGTCGGGACAGCCCAGGCGCAGATACGCAGTATTTT,CASSRDSPGADTQYF
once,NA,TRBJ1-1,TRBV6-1,TGTGCCAGCAGTGAAGCCGGACAGTTTGCACCGAGGACTGAAGCTTTCTTT,CASSEAGQFAPRTEAFF
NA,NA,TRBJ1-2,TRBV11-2,TGTGCCAGCAGCGCCTACTCGGGAGGGGATGGCTACACCTTC,CASSAYSGGDGYTF
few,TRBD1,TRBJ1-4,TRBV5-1,TGCGCCAGCAGCTTGGAGGGGACAGGGGGTGAAAAACTGTTTTTT,CASSLEGTGGEKLFF
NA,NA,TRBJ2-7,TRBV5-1,TGCGCCAGCAGCTTGGTTCAGGGTTTCTACGAGCAGTACTTC,CASSLVQGFYEQYF
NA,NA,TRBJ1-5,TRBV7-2,TGTGCCAGCAGCTTCTCTGACAGACAGCCCCAGCATTTT,CASSFSDRQPQHF
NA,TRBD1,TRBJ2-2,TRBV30,TGTGCCCGCCGGGACAGGAACACCGGGGAGCTGTTTTTT,CARRDRNTGELFF
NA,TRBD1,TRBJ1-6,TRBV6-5,TGTGCCACCTGCAGGGACAGGGGGAATTCACCCCTCCACTTT,CATCRDRGNSPLHF
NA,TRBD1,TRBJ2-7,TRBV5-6,TGTGCCAGCAGCTTGAGGGGGCTTAGTAAGAACGAGCAGTACTTC,CASSLRGLSKNEQYF
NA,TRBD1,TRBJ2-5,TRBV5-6,TGTGCCAGCAGCTCGCGAAGGGACAGGGTGAGCGAGACCCAGTACTTC,CASSSRRDRVSETQYF
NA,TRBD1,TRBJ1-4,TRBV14,TGTGCCAGCAGCCAGTGGATGACAGGGTTGTCAACTAATGAAAAACTGTTTTTT,CASSQWMTGLSTNEKLFF
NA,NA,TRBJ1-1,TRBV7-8,TGTGCCAGCAGCAAACACGAGGGGAACACTGAAGCTTTCTTT,CASSKHEGNTEAFF
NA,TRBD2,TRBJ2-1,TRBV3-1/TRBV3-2,TGTGCCAGCAGCCCAGGGACTACAGTGCAGTTCTTC,CASSPGTTVQFF
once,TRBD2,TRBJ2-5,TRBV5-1,TGCGCCAGCAGCTTGGCCCCCGGGACTAGCGGCCAAGAGACCCAGTACTTC,CASSLAPGTSGQETQYF
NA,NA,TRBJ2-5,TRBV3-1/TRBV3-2,TGTGCCAGCAGCCGCCGGGGGGCTGGAGAGACCCAGTACTTC,CASSRRGAGETQYF
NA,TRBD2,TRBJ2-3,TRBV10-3,TGTGCCATCAGAGCAGGACTAGGAAACACAGATACGCAGTATTTT,CAIRAGLGNTDTQYF